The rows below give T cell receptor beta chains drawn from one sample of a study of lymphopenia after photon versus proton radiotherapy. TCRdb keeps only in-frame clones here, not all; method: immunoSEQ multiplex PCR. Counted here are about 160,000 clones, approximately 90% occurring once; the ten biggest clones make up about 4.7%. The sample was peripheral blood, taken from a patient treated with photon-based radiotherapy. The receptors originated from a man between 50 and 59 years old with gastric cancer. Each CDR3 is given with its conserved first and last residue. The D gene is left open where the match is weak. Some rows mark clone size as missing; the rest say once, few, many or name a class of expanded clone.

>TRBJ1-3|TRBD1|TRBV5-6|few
CASSPFDRVVGNTIYF
TGTGCCAGCAGCCCCTTCGACAGGGTTGTCGGAAACACCATATATTTT
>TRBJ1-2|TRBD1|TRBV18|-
CASSLGTVDGYTF
TGTGCCAGCTCCCTAGGGACAGTTGATGGCTACACCTTC
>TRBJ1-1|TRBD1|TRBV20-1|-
CSASRDREAFF
TGCAGTGCTAGCCGGGACAGGGAAGCTTTCTTT
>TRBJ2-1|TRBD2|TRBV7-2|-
CASSLALAGGFQFF
TGTGCCAGCAGCTTAGCGCTAGCGGGAGGTTTTCAGTTCTTC
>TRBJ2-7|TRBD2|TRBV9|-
CASSVGGGSTSGYEQYF
TGTGCCAGCAGCGTAGGGGGAGGGTCTACCTCCGGTTACGAGCAGTACTTC
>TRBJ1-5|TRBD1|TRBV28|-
CASSLDRGNQPQHF
TGTGCCAGCAGTTTGGACAGGGGCAATCAGCCCCAGCATTTT
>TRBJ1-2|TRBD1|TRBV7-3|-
CASSLNRGDGYTF
TGTGCCAGCAGCTTGAACAGGGGTGATGGCTACACCTTC
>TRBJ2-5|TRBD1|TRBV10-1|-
CASSQGITGGQETQYF
TGCGCCAGCTCCCAAGGGATTACAGGGGGCCAAGAGACCCAGTACTTC
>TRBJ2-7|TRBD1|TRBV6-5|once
CASSYSGQGSEQYF
TGTGCCAGCAGTTACTCGGGACAGGGCAGCGAGCAGTACTTC
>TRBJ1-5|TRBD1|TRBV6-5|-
CASRQGPWQPQHF
TGTGCCAGCAGACAGGGGCCATGGCAGCCCCAGCATTTT
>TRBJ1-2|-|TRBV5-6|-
CASGTGKTNYGYTF
TGTGCCAGCGGTACAGGGAAAACTAACTATGGCTACACCTTC
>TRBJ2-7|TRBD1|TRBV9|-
CASGLGTGGHEQYF
TGTGCCAGCGGCCTAGGGACAGGAGGGCACGAGCAGTACTTC
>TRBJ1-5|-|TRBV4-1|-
CASSRTDNQPQHF
TGCGCCAGCAGCCGGACGGACAATCAGCCCCAGCATTTT
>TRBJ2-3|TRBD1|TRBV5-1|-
CASSTGQGTTDTQYF
TGCGCCAGCAGCACGGGACAGGGGACCACAGATACGCAGTATTTT
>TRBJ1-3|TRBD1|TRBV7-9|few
CASSLVGTGGAGNTIYF
TGTGCCAGCAGCTTAGTAGGGACAGGGGGCGCTGGAAACACCATATATTTT
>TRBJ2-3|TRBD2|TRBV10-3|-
CAISGSGDTQYF
TGTGCCATCAGTGGTAGCGGGGATACGCAGTATTTT
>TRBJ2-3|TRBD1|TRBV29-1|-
CSVETGGTDTQYF
TGCAGCGTTGAGACAGGGGGCACAGATACGCAGTATTTT
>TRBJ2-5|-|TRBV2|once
CASSESREGTQYF
TGTGCCAGCAGTGAATCCAGGGAAGGGACCCAGTACTTC
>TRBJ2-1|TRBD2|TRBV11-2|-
CASSAASGRTTYNEQFF
TGTGCCAGCTCTGCTGCTAGCGGGAGGACGACCTACAATGAGCAGTTCTTC
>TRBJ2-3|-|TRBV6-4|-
CASSDYRDTNTDTQYF
TGTGCCAGCAGTGACTACCGGGACACCAACACAGATACGCAGTATTTT
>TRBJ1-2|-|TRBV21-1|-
CASSSTGTGPNYGYTF
TGTGCCAGCAGCTCGACCGGGACAGGGCCTAACTATGGCTACACCTTC